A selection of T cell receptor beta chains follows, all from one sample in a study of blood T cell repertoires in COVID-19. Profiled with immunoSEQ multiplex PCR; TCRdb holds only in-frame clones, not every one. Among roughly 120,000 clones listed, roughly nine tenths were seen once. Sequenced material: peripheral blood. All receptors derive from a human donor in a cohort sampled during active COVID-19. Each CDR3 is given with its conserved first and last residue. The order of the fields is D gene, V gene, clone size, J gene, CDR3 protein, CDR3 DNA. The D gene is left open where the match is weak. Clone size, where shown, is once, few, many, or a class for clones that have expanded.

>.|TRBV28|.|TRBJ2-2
CASSYRGLVTDTGELFF
TGTGCCAGCAGTTATCGCGGGCTAGTGACGGACACCGGGGAGCTGTTTTTT
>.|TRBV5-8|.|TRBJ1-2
CASSWQTGAYGYTF
TGTGCCAGCAGCTGGCAGACAGGCGCCTATGGCTACACCTTC
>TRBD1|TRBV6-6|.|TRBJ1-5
CASSRTGVDQPQHF
TGTGCCAGCAGCCGGACAGGGGTTGATCAGCCCCAGCATTTT
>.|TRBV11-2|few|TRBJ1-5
CASSPNYSNQPQHF
TGTGCCAGCAGCCCGAACTATAGCAATCAGCCCCAGCATTTT
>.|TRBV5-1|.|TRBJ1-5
CASSPNPGWSNQPQHF
TGCGCCAGCAGCCCGAATCCAGGTTGGAGCAATCAGCCCCAGCATTTT
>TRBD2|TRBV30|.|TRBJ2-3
CAWKWGRGTDTQYF
TGTGCCTGGAAATGGGGGAGGGGCACAGATACGCAGTATTTT
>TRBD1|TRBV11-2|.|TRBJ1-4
CASSLAGRGIEKLFF
TGTGCCAGCAGCTTAGCCGGCAGGGGGATTGAAAAACTGTTTTTT
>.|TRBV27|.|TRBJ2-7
CASRTTPGHNEQYF
TGTGCCAGCAGAACCACACCGGGACACAACGAGCAGTACTTC
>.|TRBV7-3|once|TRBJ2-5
CASSLSGGQETQYF
TGTGCCAGCAGCTTAAGTGGGGGCCAGGAGACCCAGTACTTC
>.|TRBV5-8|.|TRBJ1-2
CASSSPAGAGGYTF
TGTGCCAGCAGCTCGCCCGCGGGGGCTGGAGGCTACACCTTC
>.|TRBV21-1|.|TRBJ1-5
CASSNPVDQPQHF
TGTGCCAGCAGCAACCCGGTTGATCAGCCCCAGCATTTT
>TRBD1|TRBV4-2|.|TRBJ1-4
CASSARTGPPTTNEKLFF
TGTGCCAGCAGCGCGAGGACAGGGCCACCAACAACTAATGAAAAACTGTTTTTT
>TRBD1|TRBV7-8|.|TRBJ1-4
CASRRDRGNEKLFF
TGTGCCAGCAGAAGAGACAGGGGTAACGAAAAACTGTTTTTT
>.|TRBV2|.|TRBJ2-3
CASSSGSTDTQYF
TGTGCCAGCAGTAGCGGGAGCACAGATACGCAGTATTTT
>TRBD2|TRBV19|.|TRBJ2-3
CASSYSLDTGGSKYF
TGTGCCAGTAGTTATAGTTTGGATACGGGAGGTTCAAAGTATTTT
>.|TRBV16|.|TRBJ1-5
CASSQSNSRTGNQPQHF
TGTGCCAGCAGCCAATCCAACAGCCGTACTGGCAATCAGCCCCAGCATTTT
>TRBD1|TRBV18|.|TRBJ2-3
CASSPGGQGNTGADTQYF
TGTGCCAGCTCACCGGGGGGACAGGGGAACACCGGGGCAGATACGCAGTATTTT
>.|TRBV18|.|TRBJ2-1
CASSPYEDYNEQFF
TGTGCCAGCTCACCCTATGAGGACTACAATGAGCAGTTCTTC
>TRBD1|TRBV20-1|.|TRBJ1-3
CSASLAGGGNTIYF
TGCAGTGCTAGTTTGGCAGGGGGCGGAAACACCATATATTTT
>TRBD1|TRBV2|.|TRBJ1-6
CASSGGQKDSPLHF
TGTGCCAGCAGTGGGGGACAGAAAGATTCACCCCTCCACTTT
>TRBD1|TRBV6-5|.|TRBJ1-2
CASRGQGHPEKVYTF
TGTGCCAGCAGGGGACAGGGCCACCCCGAAAAGGTCTACACCTTC
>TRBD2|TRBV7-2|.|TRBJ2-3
CASSLGASGRGDTQYF
TGTGCCAGCAGCTTAGGGGCTAGCGGGAGAGGAGATACGCAGTATTTT
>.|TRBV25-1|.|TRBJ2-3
CASSEWGPDPGDTQYF
TGTGCCAGCAGTGAATGGGGCCCGGACCCTGGGGATACGCAGTATTTT
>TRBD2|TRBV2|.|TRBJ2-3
CASSKTSFNLAGAADTQYF
TGTGCCAGCAGTAAAACTAGCTTCAACCTAGCGGGAGCGGCAGATACGCAGTATTTT
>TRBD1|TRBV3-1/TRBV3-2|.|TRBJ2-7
CASSQDGAATGSFYEQYF
TGTGCCAGCAGCCAAGATGGAGCGGCGACAGGGTCGTTCTACGAGCAGTACTTC
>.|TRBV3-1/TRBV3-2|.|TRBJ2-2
CASRLLEGANTGELFF
TGTGCCAGCAGACTATTAGAGGGAGCGAACACCGGGGAGCTGTTTTTT
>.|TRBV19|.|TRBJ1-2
CASTASSYGYTF
TGTGCCAGTACAGCCTCTAGCTATGGCTACACCTTC
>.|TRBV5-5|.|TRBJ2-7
CASSFGRHKGSYEQYF
TGTGCCAGCAGCTTTGGTAGACACAAAGGCTCCTACGAGCAGTACTTC
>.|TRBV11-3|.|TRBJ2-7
CASSPDSFSYEQYF
TGTGCCAGCAGCCCGGACAGTTTCTCCTACGAGCAGTACTTC
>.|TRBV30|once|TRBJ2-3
CAWRQGPDTQYF
TGTGCCTGGAGACAGGGTCCAGATACGCAGTATTTT
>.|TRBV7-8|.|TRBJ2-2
CASSLQGNTGELFF
TGTGCCAGCAGCTTACAGGGTAACACCGGGGAGCTGTTTTTT
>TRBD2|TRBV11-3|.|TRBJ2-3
CASSLVQGGGTDTQYF
TGTGCCAGCAGCTTAGTCCAGGGAGGGGGCACAGATACGCAGTATTTT
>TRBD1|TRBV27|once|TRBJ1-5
CASSSRTGHSNQPQHF
TGTGCCAGCAGTTCGAGGACAGGGCATAGCAATCAGCCCCAGCATTTT
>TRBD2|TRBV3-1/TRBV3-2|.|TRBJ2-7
CASRLYGTSGRADEQYF
TGTGCCAGCAGACTTTACGGGACTAGCGGGAGGGCAGACGAGCAGTACTTC
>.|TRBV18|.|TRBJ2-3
CASSPRPSGTDTQYF
TGTGCCAGCTCACCACGGCCTAGCGGCACAGATACGCAGTATTTT
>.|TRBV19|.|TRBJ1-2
CASSIGADGYTF
TGTGCCAGTAGTATTGGAGCAGACGGCTACACCTTC
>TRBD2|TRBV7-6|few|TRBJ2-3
CASSLSGATDTQYF
TGTGCCAGCAGCCTTAGCGGGGCCACAGATACGCAGTATTTT
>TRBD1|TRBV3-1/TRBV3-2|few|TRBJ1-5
CASSQGGQGANQPQHF
TGTGCCAGCAGCCAAGGTGGCCAGGGGGCAAATCAGCCCCAGCATTTT
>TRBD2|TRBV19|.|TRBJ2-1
CASSQPSGSNYEQFF
TGTGCCAGTAGTCAACCTAGCGGGAGTAACTATGAGCAGTTCTTC
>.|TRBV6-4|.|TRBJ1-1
CASSDSGSTEAFF
TGTGCCAGCAGTGATTCGGGGAGCACTGAAGCTTTCTTT
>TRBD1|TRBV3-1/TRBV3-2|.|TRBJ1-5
CASSQDRGRPSNQPQHF
TGTGCCAGCAGCCAAGACAGGGGGCGACCCAGCAATCAGCCCCAGCATTTT
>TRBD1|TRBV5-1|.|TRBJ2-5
CASSPLTGRAETQYF
TGCGCCAGCAGTCCCTTGACAGGGCGTGCGGAGACCCAGTACTTC
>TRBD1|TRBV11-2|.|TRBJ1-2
CASSNTGTGLYTF
TGTGCCAGCAGCAACACCGGGACAGGGCTCTACACCTTC
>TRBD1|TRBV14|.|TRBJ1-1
CASANRDRVTEAFF
TGTGCCAGCGCAAACCGGGACAGGGTCACTGAAGCTTTCTTT
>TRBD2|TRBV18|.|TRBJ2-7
CASSPGWEVAGMREQYF
TGTGCCAGCTCACCCGGTTGGGAGGTAGCGGGGATGCGCGAGCAGTACTTC
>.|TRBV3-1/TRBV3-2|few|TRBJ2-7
CASSRGGGGYEQYF
TGTGCCAGCAGCCGCGGGGGCGGGGGCTACGAGCAGTACTTC
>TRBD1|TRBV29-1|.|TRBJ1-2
CSVGTGGRNGYTF
TGCAGCGTTGGTACAGGGGGCAGGAATGGCTACACCTTC
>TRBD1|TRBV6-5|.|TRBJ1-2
CASSYRQGTYGYTF
TGTGCCAGCAGTTACCGACAGGGAACCTATGGCTACACCTTC
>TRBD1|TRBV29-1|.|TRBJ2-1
CSIGTGDYNEQFF
TGCAGCATAGGGACAGGGGATTACAATGAGCAGTTCTTC
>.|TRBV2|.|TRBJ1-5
CASSAYGTPNQPQHF
TGTGCCAGCAGTGCATACGGGACACCAAATCAGCCCCAGCATTTT
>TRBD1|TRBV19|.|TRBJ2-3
CASNRGRLTDTQYF
TGTGCCAGTAATAGGGGGCGCCTCACAGATACGCAGTATTTT
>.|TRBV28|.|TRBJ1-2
CASSIQGPGGYGYTF
TGTGCCAGCAGTATACAAGGTCCGGGGGGGTATGGCTACACCTTC
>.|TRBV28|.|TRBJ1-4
CATHRNENEKLFF
TGTGCCACTCACAGAAACGAGAATGAAAAACTGTTTTTT
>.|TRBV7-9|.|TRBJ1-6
CASSFGGHGGSPLHF
TGTGCCAGCAGCTTTGGCGGGCACGGCGGCTCACCCCTCCACTTT
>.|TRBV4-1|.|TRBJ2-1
CASSQGRGRYNEQFF
TGCGCCAGCAGCCAAGGCAGGGGACGATACAATGAGCAGTTCTTC